The 8 T cell receptor beta chains below were found in one sample sequenced in a study of control samples from healthy donors and cancer patients. TCRdb keeps only in-frame clones here, not all; method: immunoSEQ multiplex PCR. The sample has approximately 150,000 clones, 91% seen once. Sequencing was performed on blood. These TCRs come from a man younger than 35 in good health.

The chain couples TRBV7-6 to TRBJ1-1; perhaps TRBD1 as D (5 bases). Trimming took off 0 bases at V and 5 bases at J, with 13 bases between the two ends. Germline assignment: CDR1 SGHVS and CDR2 FNYEAQ. The CDR3 has 15 residues. The CDR3 here is CASSLAPGAGTEAFF. The CDR3 nucleotides read TGTGCCAGCAGCTTAGCGCCCGGGGCAGGGACTGAAGCTTTCTTT.

This clone appeared once. The chain couples TRBV27 to TRBJ2-2, with D uncertain. This CDR3 region has 11 residues. The germline CDR1 and CDR2 sequences are MNHEY and SMNVEV (reference sequence). V shed 7 bases and J shed 4 bases, with 4 bases lying between them. CDR3 in amino acids: CASTSTGELFF. CDR3 in DNA: TGTGCCAGCACCTCCACCGGGGAGCTGTTTTTT.

The chain carries TRBV6-5 and TRBJ1-1, with D possibly TRBD1 on 5 matching bases. Trimming left V 2 bases short and J 1 base short, with 11 bases between. Germline assignment: CDR1 MNHEY and CDR2 SVGAGI. This CDR3 is 15 amino acids long. This CDR3 is CASSYVSDKNTEAFF. CDR3 nucleotide sequence: TGTGCCAGCAGTTACGTGTCGGACAAGAACACTGAAGCTTTCTTT.

Only one count was recorded for this clone. J is TRBJ1-2 and V is TRBV6-5; the D gene is possibly TRBD1 (6 bases). CDR3 length equals 13 residues. Trimming stripped 11 bases from V and 4 bases from J, with 17 bases between. Germline V gene sequence: CDR1 MNHEY, CDR2 SVGAGI. CDR3 residues: CAGKGGLGYGYTF. For the CDR3, the DNA is TGTGCCGGAAAGGGGGGGCTCGGCTATGGCTACACCTTC.

This chain links TRBV19 with TRBJ1-5, with D possibly being TRBD1 (6 bases). V lost 3 bases to trimming and J lost 5 bases, with 8 bases between them. Per germline, CDR1 LNHDA and CDR2 SQIVND (reference sequence). The CDR3 runs 13 residues. The DNA for the CDR3 is TGTGCCAGTAGTATGGACAGAGATCAGCCCCAGCATTTT. Its translation: CASSMDRDQPQHF.

This clone occurred a few times. The chain carries TRBV9 and TRBJ2-7; possibly TRBD1 for D (5 bases). This CDR3 spans 15 amino acids. Germline-derived CDR1 and CDR2 are SGDLS and YYNGEE. With 0 bases removed from V and 2 bases from J, the gap between germline ends came to 12 bases. The CDR3 DNA reads TGTGCCAGCAGCGTAGGAATCAGGGCGCCCTACGAGCAGTACTTC. It translates to CASSVGIRAPYEQYF.

A note on this clone: Additional DNA sequences in this sample encode the identical CDR3. The J gene is TRBJ2-7, the V gene TRBV30; TRBD1 matches at 11 bases. The V gene's germline CDR1 is GTSNPN and CDR2 SVGIG (reference sequence). Unmatched junction bases numbered 3, after V lost 7 bases and J lost 7 bases. CDR3 length: 11 amino acids. The CDR3 nucleotides are TGTGCCTTCGGGACAGGGGGTGAGCAGTACTTC. It codes for CAFGTGGEQYF.

The chain joins TRBV15 to TRBJ1-1; D gene ambiguous. Between the trimmed V and J ends, which lost 3 bases and 0 bases, there was a span of 5 bases. There are 13 residues in the CDR3. Germline CDR1 is LNHNV and CDR2 is YYDKDF (reference sequence). CDR3 nucleotide sequence: TGTGCCACCAGCAGGGACCTGAACACTGAAGCTTTCTTT. The encoded protein is CATSRDLNTEAFF.